The 11 T cell receptor beta chains in this list originate from one sample, sequenced in a study of blood T cell repertoires in COVID-19. Measured with immunoSEQ multiplex PCR; TCRdb has only the in-frame clones, and not every one. Found here are about 300,000 clones, about 80% of them singletons; the top ten hold roughly 10%. Sample: peripheral blood. These receptor sequences come from a woman aged 45-59 years who had recovered from COVID-19.

The rearrangement joins TRBV21-1 to TRBJ2-7; the table names TRBD2, a call not compared with the DNA. TRBV21-1 is tagged as a pseudogene. The CDR3 length is 16 residues. The CDR3 DNA is TGTGCCAGCAGCCCCCGACCCTTCCGGGAGGTCTACGAGCAGTACTTC. Its translation: CASSPRPFREVYEQYF.

This rearrangement joins TRBV7-6 to TRBJ2-3, with 14 nucleotides matching TRBD2. Germline V gene data show CDR1 as SGHVS and CDR2 as FNYEAQ. J lost 0 bases, V lost 5 bases, and 7 bases had no gene match. The CDR3 spans 18 residues. The CDR3 here is CASSLRLAGGLSTDTQYF. DNA for the CDR3: TGTGCCAGCAGCCTACGACTAGCGGGGGGGCTGAGCACAGATACGCAGTATTTT.

In the case of this clone: Mismatch with germline at one junction end may stem from a read error. The chain carries TRBV4-1 and TRBJ1-1; the match to TRBD1 covers 8 bases. This CDR3 spans 14 amino acids. Germline assignment: CDR1 MGHRA and CDR2 YSYEKL. CDR3 residues: CASGQGAADTEAFF. The CDR3 DNA reads as TGCGCCAGCGGCCAGGGGGCGGCGGACACTGAAGCTTTCTTT.

The chain couples TRBV12-3 or TRBV12-4 to TRBJ2-7; no reliable D call. The CDR3 has 13 residues. V was shortened by 6 bases and J by 2 bases, with 11 bases between the two germline ends. CDR3 bases: TGTGCCAGCAGAGGAACTACCGCCTACGAGCAGTACTTC. Protein sequence: CASRGTTAYEQYF.

This CDR3 is CASSTSLRDSYEQYF. The CDR3 DNA follows: TGTGCCAGCAGTACCTCCTTGCGTGACTCCTACGAGCAGTACTTC. This rearrangement joins TRBV6-6 to TRBJ2-7; D remains ambiguous. This CDR3 region has 15 residues. Per the germline V gene, CDR1 is MNHNY and CDR2 is SVGAGI (reference sequence). V was trimmed by 5 bases and J by 0 bases, leaving 14 bases between them.

The chain has TRBV19 and TRBJ2-2, with TRBD2 matching 10 bases. The CDR3 is 15 residues long. With 11 bases clipped from V and 6 bases from J, the junction kept 12 bases outside the gene matches. Germline loops: CDR1 LNHDA, CDR2 SQIVND (reference sequence). In nucleotides, the CDR3 is TGTGCCGCCAGGGAGACTAGCGGGTTCGCCGGGGAGCTGTTTTTT. Its protein is CAARETSGFAGELFF.

The chain is built from TRBV7-2 and TRBJ2-3, with TRBD2 identical over 10 bases. The CDR3 is made up of 16 amino acids. After removal of 6 bases from V and 2 bases from J, the junction contained 8 bases not matched to a gene. Looked up from germline, CDR1 is SGHTA and CDR2 is FQGNSA. The CDR3 region is CASRIGLAAPTDTQYF. In DNA, the CDR3 is TGTGCCAGCAGAATAGGACTAGCGGCCCCCACAGATACGCAGTATTTT.

The sample holds one count of this clone. The chain uses TRBV5-1 and TRBJ1-6; no clear D gene. This CDR3 has 14 amino acids. V lost 0 bases and J lost 6, with 7 bases in between. Germline lookup yields CDR1 SGHRS and CDR2 YFSETQ. CDR3 nucleotides: TGCGCCAGCAGCTTGGGGCCTGCTAATTCACCCCTCCACTTT. This encodes CASSLGPANSPLHF.

This CDR3 reads CASSGGGSRETQYF. DNA of the CDR3: TGCGCCAGCAGCGGTGGTGGTAGTAGAGAGACCCAGTACTTC. V and J are TRBV5-1 and TRBJ2-5, with no clear D. Trimming took 4 bases from V and 4 from J, leaving 14 bases between them. Germline values: CDR1 SGHRS, CDR2 YFSETQ. This CDR3 has 14 amino acids.

The CDR3 protein is CASRILGGTEAFF. CDR3 bases: TGTGCCAGCAGGATTTTAGGGGGTACTGAAGCTTTCTTT. This chain links TRBV28 with TRBJ1-1, with a tentative D call TRBD1 (6 bases). V was cut by 6 bases and J by 5 bases, with 13 bases left in between. The CDR3 loop spans 13 amino acids. Germline CDR1 reads MDHEN; CDR2 reads SYDVKM.

The J gene is TRBJ2-5, the V gene TRBV3-1 (or the pseudogene TRBV3-2); TRBD2 might be the D (6 bases). This CDR3 spans 19 amino acids. The ends were cut back, 3 bases at V and 3 bases at J, with 26 bases in the middle. Germline V gene data show CDR1 as LGHDT and CDR2 as YNNKEL (reference sequence). The CDR3 DNA follows: TGTGCCAGCAGCCAGGATGGGAGCTGCGGGGAAACGAGGGAAGAGACCCAGTACTTC. Translation gives CASSQDGSCGETREETQYF.